Listed here are 21 T cell receptor beta chains from one sample, sequenced in a study. The sorted Tregs were CD4+CD25+CD127-/low cells. TCRdb ran MiXCR on the 5' RACE reads and lists one entry per CDR3 protein. Of about 57,000 distinct CDR3 sequences in the sample, less than 30% were seen once. The specimen was tumor-infiltrating Tregs sorted from the breast tumor. All receptors come from a female donor with breast cancer.

In its sample, this clonotype was seen many times. The chain uses TRBV15 and TRBJ1-1; 8 positions match TRBD1. Unmatched junction bases numbered 4, after V lost 1 base and J lost 6 bases. The CDR3 runs 14 residues. Germline-derived CDR1 and CDR2 are LNHNV and YYDKDF (reference sequence). The CDR3 reads CATSRANRGSEAFF. In nucleotides, the CDR3 is TGTGCCACCAGCAGAGCAAACAGGGGGTCTGAAGCTTTCTTT.

The V gene is TRBV20-1, the J gene TRBJ2-7; possibly TRBD1 for D (5 bases). The V end lost 1 base, the J end lost 6 bases, and 10 bases lay between the germline ends. The CDR3 extends over 12 amino acids. Germline V lookup: CDR1 DFQATT, CDR2 SNEGSKA (reference sequence). DNA of the CDR3: TGCAGTGCTAGAGTAGGGGATGTCGAGCAGTACTTC. This translates into CSARVGDVEQYF.

This clonotype has just a few counts. The chain is built from TRBV28 and TRBJ2-7; TRBD1 aligns across 11 bases. V lost 8 bases, J lost 5 bases, and 2 bases stayed unmatched. Germline lookup yields CDR1 MDHEN and CDR2 SYDVKM. The CDR3 is 12 amino acids. CDR3 coding DNA: TGTGCCAGCGGGGGACAGGGGGACGAGCAGTACTTC. Amino acids: CASGGQGDEQYF.

This chain joins TRBV29-1 and TRBJ1-1, with 9 bases aligning to TRBD1. Germline V gene sequence: CDR1 SQVTM, CDR2 ANQGSEA. The CDR3 covers 14 residues. V shed 6 bases and J 4 bases; nucleotides not matched to a gene: 9. The CDR3 nucleotides read TGCAGCGTGGCACCGGGACAGGGTTTCACTGAAGCTTTCTTT. Translated, it gives CSVAPGQGFTEAFF.

The genes are TRBV6-1 and TRBJ1-6; no firm D call. The V and J ends lost 8 bases and 0 bases respectively, with 8 bases between them. Germline V gene data show CDR1 as MNHNS and CDR2 as SASEGT. The CDR3 covers 14 residues. This CDR3 reads CASGKRSYNSPLHF. As DNA, the CDR3 is TGTGCCAGCGGCAAACGCTCCTATAATTCACCCCTCCACTTT.

About this clonotype itself: The conserved phenylalanine or tryptophan is not found at the CDR3 terminus, so this likely reflects a read error. The genes are TRBV9 and TRBJ2-1; possible D gene TRBD2, 6 bases. Per germline, CDR1 SGDLS and CDR2 YYNGEE. The CDR3 consists of 12 residues. Trimming left V 4 bases short and J 8 bases short, with 10 bases between. The CDR3 protein is CASSTSWYEQFS. CDR3 DNA sequence: TGTGCCAGCAGCACTAGCTGGTATGAGCAGTTCTCC.

The rearrangement links TRBV12-3 or TRBV12-4 to TRBJ2-2; D is unclear. The germline V and J ends were trimmed by 3 bases and 7 bases, with 3 bases remaining between them. The CDR3 is made up of 11 amino acids. CDR3 in amino acids: CASSFYGELFF. Here the CDR3 DNA reads TGTGCCAGCAGTTTCTACGGGGAGCTGTTTTTT.

Regarding this clonotype: A much more abundant neighbour one base away suggests this may be a read error. V usage is TRBV5-1 and J usage is TRBJ2-1, with D tentatively TRBD2 (5 bases). Trimming cost V 3 bases and J 5 bases, with 12 bases left between them. Germline CDR1 and CDR2: SGHRS and YFSETQ. The CDR3 length is 14 residues. For the CDR3, the DNA is TGCGCCAGCAGCTCCCAACTAGTGCACAATGAGCAGTTCTTC. Translated, it gives CASSSQLVHNEQFF.

Concerning this clonotype itself: A much larger clone is a single base away; this may be a read error. Lacking the conserved final phenylalanine or tryptophan, this CDR3 likely reflects a read error. The rearrangement uses TRBV4-2 and TRBJ2-6; D is perhaps TRBD1 (6 bases). This CDR3 is built from 17 residues. Germline assignment: CDR1 LGHNA and CDR2 YNFKEQ. Trimming took off 2 bases at V and 0 bases at J, with 11 bases between the two ends. This CDR3 is CASSQQGSSSGANVLTL. The DNA of the CDR3 is TGTGCCAGCAGCCAACAGGGGTCCTCCTCTGGGGCCAACGTCCTGACTCTC.

This clonotype was observed a few times. The gene calls are TRBV25-1 and TRBJ2-7; unclear D gene. The CDR3 totals 15 residues. Trimming shortened V by 7 bases and J by 7 bases, and 23 bases separated the two germline ends. Germline CDR1 is MGHDK and CDR2 is SYGVNS. The CDR3 loop is CASTTLTGVVGEQYF. In DNA, the CDR3 is TGTGCCAGCACTACACTGACCGGAGTGGTGGGGGAGCAGTACTTC.

This clonotype has ten or more counts. The chain has TRBV6-1 and TRBJ2-7; the D gene is possibly TRBD1 (6 bases). The CDR3 is 13 residues long. Trimming removed 3 bases at V and 5 bases at J, with 11 bases between. Germline-derived CDR1 and CDR2 are MNHNS and SASEGT. CDR3 protein: CASSDRRGDEQYF. DNA for the CDR3: TGTGCCAGCAGTGACCGCAGGGGAGACGAGCAGTACTTC.

The CDR3 here is CASSLGQGNNEQFF. The CDR3 coding sequence is TGTGCCAGCAGCCTCGGACAGGGTAACAATGAGCAGTTCTTC. J is TRBJ2-1 and V is TRBV9; 8 bases align to TRBD1. Germline trimming cut 4 bases from V and 5 bases from J; bases unmatched to any gene: 5. The length of the CDR3 is 14 residues. Germline CDR1 SGDLS, CDR2 YYNGEE.

This clonotype was detected a few times. The chain has TRBV7-2 and TRBJ2-3, with 7 bases that match TRBD1. CDR3 size: 14 residues. V dropped 5 bases and J dropped 4; count of bases not matched to a gene: 6. Looked up from germline, CDR1 is SGHTA and CDR2 is FQGNSA. CDR3 loop: CASSLTGFPDTQYF. The CDR3 DNA reads as TGTGCCAGCAGCCTGACAGGGTTCCCAGATACGCAGTATTTT.

A word on this clonotype: A junction end diverges from the germline sequence, so it may reflect a read error. The chain employs TRBV7-9 and TRBJ1-6; D ambiguous. Germline CDR1 SEHNR, CDR2 FQNEAQ (reference sequence). The CDR3 is 14 amino acids. The CDR3 DNA is TGTGCCAGCAGCTTGGAACAGTATAATTCAACCCTCCACTTT. Protein: CASSLEQYNSTLHF.

The rearrangement joins TRBV12-3 or TRBV12-4 to TRBJ2-3; TRBD2 matches at 14 bases. The CDR3 loop spans 16 amino acids. The ends lost 7 bases at V and 7 bases at J; junction bases unmatched: 10. The CDR3 region has the DNA TGTGCCAGCATTTCGGGGACTAGCGGGAGTGGAAATACGCAGTATTTT. Amino acid sequence: CASISGTSGSGNTQYF.

This chain links TRBV6-5 with TRBJ2-3; D gene uncertain. V was trimmed by 5 bases and J by 6 bases, leaving 12 bases between them. Germline CDR1 MNHEY, CDR2 SVGAGI. The CDR3 loop spans 13 amino acids. The CDR3 reads CASSAWSADTQYF. Written as DNA, the CDR3 is TGTGCCAGCAGTGCCTGGTCGGCGGATACGCAGTATTTT.

The sample holds a few counts of this clonotype. The chain employs TRBV12-3 or TRBV12-4 and TRBJ2-7; TRBD2 aligns across 11 bases. The CDR3 runs to 19 residues. V shed 5 bases and J 5 bases; nucleotides not matched to a gene: 20. CDR3 DNA sequence: TGTGCCAGCAGTCAAAGACAGGGGAAACTAGCGGGAGCTAACGACGAGCAGTACTTC. Translation gives CASSQRQGKLAGANDEQYF.

This clonotype was counted only a few times. The genes are TRBV12-3 or TRBV12-4 and TRBJ1-1; D might be TRBD1 (5 bases). This CDR3 has 13 residues. Deletions cut 6 bases from V and 5 bases from J, with 13 bases between. The CDR3 DNA follows: TGTGCCAGCAGCCCAACGCAGGGTACTGAAGCTTTCTTT. Amino acid sequence: CASSPTQGTEAFF.

This clonotype turned up a few times. The V and J genes are TRBV6-1 and TRBJ2-5, with 7 bases aligning to TRBD2. This CDR3 contains 15 residues. Germline CDR1 MNHNS, CDR2 SASEGT. Unmatched junction bases numbered 13, after V lost 6 bases and J lost 6 bases. CDR3 DNA: TGTGCCAGCAGCAAATTGGGGGACTATGAAAAGACCCAGTACTTC. It encodes CASSKLGDYEKTQYF.

This clonotype was recorded at least ten times. The genes are TRBV12-3 or TRBV12-4 and TRBJ2-2, with 8 bases lining up with TRBD2. The V and J ends lost 1 base and 1 base, in that order; junction bases with no gene match: 2. This CDR3 is built from 16 residues. In nucleotides, the CDR3 is TGTGCCAGCAGTTTAGGAAGCGGGAGGAACACCGGGGAGCTGTTTTTT. It is translated as CASSLGSGRNTGELFF.

This clonotype showed up just once. The chain recombines TRBV30 with TRBJ2-5; 9 nucleotides agree with TRBD1. Trimming cost V 0 bases and J 4 bases; bases outside gene matches: 9. This CDR3 is built from 16 residues. Germline CDR1 GTSNPN, CDR2 SVGIG (reference sequence). The CDR3 DNA follows: TGTGCCTGGAGTGTACTAGGGACAGGGAGTCCAGAGACCCAGTACTTC. This gives the protein CAWSVLGTGSPETQYF.